The rows below give T cell receptor beta chains drawn from one sample of a study of control samples from healthy donors and cancer patients. Data came from immunoSEQ multiplex PCR; TCRdb stores just in-frame clones and leaves some out. The sample has more than 85,000 clones; 80% to 90% are singletons. Material for sequencing was blood. These TCRs come from a woman aged 50 to 60 in good health. The CDR3 runs from the conserved cysteine through the conserved F or W.

J gene: TRBJ2-5; V gene: TRBV6-2/TRBV6-3; CDR3 protein: CASSYGLSAQETQYF
J gene: TRBJ1-1; V gene: TRBV28; CDR3 protein: CASIPTGRGNTEAFF
J gene: TRBJ2-6; V gene: TRBV27; CDR3 protein: CASSYGGQGANVLTF
J gene: TRBJ2-7; V gene: TRBV7-3; CDR3 protein: CASSFQLAGVSEQYF
J gene: TRBJ2-1; V gene: TRBV29-1; CDR3 protein: CSVQGGAGTSYNEQFF
J gene: TRBJ1-6; V gene: TRBV5-8; CDR3 protein: CASSLQSGHNSPLHF
J gene: TRBJ2-7; V gene: TRBV2; CDR3 protein: CASTGLADYEQYF
J gene: TRBJ1-5; V gene: TRBV28; CDR3 protein: CASSLGGYSNQPQHF
J gene: TRBJ2-7; V gene: TRBV7-9; CDR3 protein: CASSPDAVSYEQYF
J gene: TRBJ1-1; V gene: TRBV7-2; CDR3 protein: CASSLHGNTEAFF
J gene: TRBJ2-2; V gene: TRBV6-2/TRBV6-3; CDR3 protein: CASSYPGLAGVLNGELFF
J gene: TRBJ2-7; V gene: TRBV5-6; CDR3 protein: CASSLWRNHYEQYF
J gene: TRBJ1-5; V gene: TRBV6-5; CDR3 protein: CASTTDRNQPQHF
J gene: TRBJ1-1; V gene: TRBV7-9; CDR3 protein: CASSLSRGVTEAFF
J gene: TRBJ2-7; V gene: TRBV29-1; CDR3 protein: CSVGTKGDEQYF
J gene: TRBJ1-2; V gene: TRBV4-3; CDR3 protein: CASSQGQGGYGYTF
J gene: TRBJ1-3; V gene: TRBV7-3; CDR3 protein: CASSPEGGNTIYF
J gene: TRBJ2-2; V gene: TRBV4-2; CDR3 protein: CASSQERGGTGELFF
J gene: TRBJ1-1; V gene: TRBV7-9; CDR3 protein: CASSLATDRNTEAFF
J gene: TRBJ1-6; V gene: TRBV28; CDR3 protein: CASSFEGRTPLHF
J gene: TRBJ2-1; V gene: TRBV7-7; CDR3 protein: CASSPGSTGANEQFF
J gene: TRBJ1-2; V gene: TRBV28; CDR3 protein: CASSRDSYGYTF
J gene: TRBJ1-2; V gene: TRBV28; CDR3 protein: CASSLVGVRYGYTF
J gene: TRBJ2-7; V gene: TRBV7-2; CDR3 protein: CASSLHTSGGAYEQYF
J gene: TRBJ1-4; V gene: TRBV11-2; CDR3 protein: CASSPSPESNEKLFF
J gene: TRBJ1-1; V gene: TRBV6-6; CDR3 protein: CASSLGSAGTEAFF
J gene: TRBJ2-1; V gene: TRBV4-2; CDR3 protein: CASSQDLGLAVNEQFF